This T cell receptor (beta chain) was obtained from a study of regulatory T cells in long-lasting Graves disease. V dropped 6 bases and J dropped 0; count of bases not matched to a gene: 6. Germline CDR1 and CDR2: MNHEY and SVGEGT. This CDR3 spans 17 amino acids. TCR beta libraries were built with iRepertoire HTBI primers and Arm-PCR of CDR3 regions. TCRdb analysed the multiplex PCR reads with MiXCR anew, one entry per CDR3 protein. The table has roughly 430,000 distinct CDR3 sequences, about 21% seen once. Study findings and constraints: Favoring TRBV28, TRBJ1-2 and TRBJ2-5 was a feature seen in persistent disease.

Time point noted: persistent/refractory GD, antithyroid drugs over 5 years with positive TRAb. Extracted PBMC RNA gave rise to the TCR library. The authors diagnosed Graves' disease using American Thyroid Association guidelines. This clonotype was detected ten times or more. What it binds is not known. The J gene is TRBJ2-5, the V gene TRBV6-2 or TRBV6-3; 14 bases fit TRBD2. This material consisted of peripheral blood mononuclear cells (PBMCs), taken when the disease was refractory, from a patient treated with antithyroid drugs. This receptor was identified in a female donor with Graves disease. The CDR3 sequence is CASRRTSGRLYQETQYF. The CDR3 DNA reads TGTGCCAGCAGAAGGACTAGCGGGAGGTTATACCAAGAGACCCAGTACTTC.